Listed below are T cell receptor beta chains from one sample, sequenced in a study of T-cell memory formation after mild COVID-19. TCRdb passed the 5' RACE reads through MiXCR, listing each CDR3 protein once. The sample has some 350,000 distinct CDR3 sequences, approximately 15% seen once; the top ten hold approximately 20%. Input material: PBMCs or a T cell subset sorted from them (not recorded which). The receptors come from a man aged 18 to 30 who had mild COVID-19 (a few samples of this study predate the infection). Cell type and time point are not known. Each CDR3 is given with its conserved first and last residue. The D gene is left open where the match is weak. For some rows the clone size is stated as once, few or many, or as a class when expanded; others skip it.

len	d_gene	j_gene	abundance	v_gene	CDR3nt	CDR3aa
16	TRBD1	TRBJ1-2	few	TRBV10-3	TGTGCCATCAGTCCCGGGACAGGGATCGGGGACTATGGCTACACCTTC	CAISPGTGIGDYGYTF
15	.	TRBJ2-3	few	TRBV4-3	TGCGCCAGCAGCCAAGATCGGCAAAGCACAGATACGCAGTATTTT	CASSQDRQSTDTQYF
13	.	TRBJ1-3	.	TRBV11-2	TGTGCCAGCAATGCCGGCTTCGGAAACACCATATATTTT	CASNAGFGNTIYF
15	TRBD2	TRBJ2-5	few	TRBV7-8	TGTGCCAGCAGCTTAGGTGGCGGGGGGGCCAGGACCCAGTACTTC	CASSLGGGGARTQYF
14	.	TRBJ1-6	few	TRBV7-9	TGTGCCAGCAGCTTAGGGGAAAGTCGGGTACCCCTCCACTTT	CASSLGESRVPLHF
15	.	TRBJ2-3	.	TRBV18	TGTGCCAGCTCACCACTGGCGACTAGGCCAGATACGCAGTATTTT	CASSPLATRPDTQYF
13	TRBD1	TRBJ2-1	.	TRBV24-1	TGTGCCACCAGTGACACAGGGGGATGGGAGCAGTTCTTC	CATSDTGGWEQFF
15	.	TRBJ2-2	.	TRBV3-1	TGTGCCAGCAGCACCCGGGGATTTCGGACCGGGGAGCTGTTTTTT	CASSTRGFRTGELFF
16	.	TRBJ2-6	.	TRBV20-1	TGCAGTGCTAGCCCCAGGCGGGACTCTGGGGCCAACGTCCTGACTTTC	CSASPRRDSGANVLTF
13	.	TRBJ2-3	.	TRBV6-1	TGTGCCAGCAAAAGACCTAGCACAGATACGCAGTATTTT	CASKRPSTDTQYF
14	.	TRBJ2-4	.	TRBV5-6	TGTGCCAGCAGCTTGGGGGGACACGCAAACTTTCAGTACTTC	CASSLGGHANFQYF
17	.	TRBJ1-1	few	TRBV4-2	TGTGCCAGCAGCCACACCGATGCGGGGACGATGAACACTGAAGCTTTCTTT	CASSHTDAGTMNTEAFF
13	.	TRBJ1-5	many	TRBV27	TGTGCCAGCAGTTTAGCAGGGTACCAGCCCCAGCATTTT	CASSLAGYQPQHF
15	TRBD1	TRBJ2-3	.	TRBV24-1	TGTGCCACCAGTGACCCTGGACAGGGGGGAGATACGCAGTATTTT	CATSDPGQGGDTQYF
15	TRBD1	TRBJ2-2	.	TRBV7-8	TGTGCCAGCAGACCGGACAGGGAGAACACCGGGGAGCTGTTTTTT	CASRPDRENTGELFF
18	.	TRBJ1-2	.	TRBV6-2/TRBV6-3	TGTGCCAGCAGTTACTCACCCGGGACCCGCTATTCTAACTATGGCTACACCTTC	CASSYSPGTRYSNYGYTF
14	TRBD2	TRBJ2-5	.	TRBV25-1	TGTGCCAGCCGGAGCGGGGGGCTCCAAGAGACCCAGTACTTC	CASRSGGLQETQYF
14	.	TRBJ2-7	many	TRBV7-9	TGTGCCAGCAGCCCAACCCGGGGATCCTACGAGCAGTACTTC	CASSPTRGSYEQYF
16	.	TRBJ2-7	.	TRBV4-1	TGCGCCAGCAGCCAAGTCGAGGGGGGGCAGGGCTACGAGCAGTACTTC	CASSQVEGGQGYEQYF
16	.	TRBJ2-1	.	TRBV7-2	TGTGCCAGCAGCTTAGCTCCAGGGAACTCCTACAATGAGCAGTTCTTC	CASSLAPGNSYNEQFF
17	TRBD1	TRBJ2-5	.	TRBV2	TGTGCCAGCAGTGAATCCCGAGGGGGCTCCGAGGGGGAGACCCAGTACTTC	CASSESRGGSEGETQYF
17	.	TRBJ2-5	.	TRBV6-4	TGTGCCAGCAGTGACGCACGCGACCTGGGGGTAGGGGAGACCCAGTACTTC	CASSDARDLGVGETQYF
15	.	TRBJ2-1	.	TRBV7-2	TGTGCCAGCAGCTTGTCCGGGACCCCAAGCAATGAGCAGTTCTTC	CASSLSGTPSNEQFF
14	.	TRBJ2-5	few	TRBV2	TGTGCCAGCAGTAAAGGGGAGAACCAAGAGACCCAGTACTTC	CASSKGENQETQYF
16	TRBD2	TRBJ2-1	few	TRBV7-3	TGTGCCAGCAGCCAAATAACCGGGACTAGCGACAGTGAGCAGTTCTTC	CASSQITGTSDSEQFF
13	.	TRBJ1-1	few	TRBV11-3	TGTGCCAGCAGCCCAGGAGGGAGGAAGGAAGCTTTCTTT	CASSPGGRKEAFF
14	TRBD1	TRBJ1-5	.	TRBV12-3/TRBV12-4	TGTGCCAGCAGCCGGACAGGGCGGTTTCAGCCCCAGCATTTT	CASSRTGRFQPQHF
12	.	TRBJ2-2	many	TRBV7-2	TGTGCCAGCAGCTTATTCGCCGGGGAGCTGTTTTTT	CASSLFAGELFF
16	TRBD1	TRBJ1-6	few	TRBV20-1	TGCAGTGCTAGAGGACAGGGGCGAGGGACGAATTCACCCCTCCACTTT	CSARGQGRGTNSPLHF
15	TRBD1	TRBJ1-1	many	TRBV5-1	TGCGCCAGCAGCCGACAGGGGGCGGGGGACACTGAAGCTTTCTTT	CASSRQGAGDTEAFF
14	.	TRBJ2-2	.	TRBV7-6	TGTGCCAGCAGCTTAGGAATAACCCCCGGGGAGCTGTTTTTT	CASSLGITPGELFF
16	TRBD1	TRBJ1-2	few	TRBV9	TGTGCCAGCAGCGTATCCCCGTCTGGGACAGGGTATGGCTACACCTTC	CASSVSPSGTGYGYTF
14	TRBD1	TRBJ1-6	few	TRBV7-2	TGTGCCAGCGGACAGGGCCCTACCAATTCACCCCTCCACTTT	CASGQGPTNSPLHF
12	.	TRBJ2-5	many	TRBV5-1	TGTGCCAGCAGTTCAGGGGGGGAGACCCAGTACTTC	CASSSGGETQYF
18	TRBD2	TRBJ2-3	.	TRBV20-1	TGCAGTGCGCCCGGGACTAGCGGGGGGCAAGATGGCACAGATACGCAGTATTTT	CSAPGTSGGQDGTDTQYF
12	.	TRBJ2-5	.	TRBV11-2	TGTGCCAGCAGCGAGGACGGGGAGACCCAGTACTTC	CASSEDGETQYF
15	.	TRBJ2-2	.	TRBV7-2	TGTGCCAGCAGCAGAGGGCCAGGGAACACCGGGGAGCTGTTTTTT	CASSRGPGNTGELFF
15	TRBD1	TRBJ2-7	.	TRBV7-3	TGTGCCAGCAGCCCGACAGGGGAAGGGCCCTACGAGCAGTACTTC	CASSPTGEGPYEQYF
12	.	TRBJ2-7	many	TRBV7-2	TGTGCCAGCAGCCCCTGGGACGGCGAGCAGTACTTC	CASSPWDGEQYF
12	.	TRBJ2-1	few	TRBV6-5	TGTGCCAGCAGTTACTACAACAATGAGCAGTTCTTC	CASSYYNNEQFF
14	.	TRBJ2-4	.	TRBV15	TGTGCCACCAGCAGAGAGGGGGAGACAAACATTCAGTACTTC	CATSREGETNIQYF
15	TRBD1	TRBJ2-7	.	TRBV15	TGTGCCACCAGCAGAGGAACAGGGGCTTTCTACGAGCAGTACTTC	CATSRGTGAFYEQYF
13	.	TRBJ1-2	.	TRBV12-3/TRBV12-4	TGTGCCAGCAGTCCCCCAGGGCAATATGGCTACACCTTC	CASSPPGQYGYTF
17	.	TRBJ2-5	few	TRBV3-1	TGTGCCAGCAGCCGGTCTGGAGTAGAGCGCGTCCAAGAGACCCAGTACTTC	CASSRSGVERVQETQYF